A single T cell receptor beta chain is shown here with its context. Antigen unknown. Patients having uncontrolled infection, another autoimmune disease, pregnancy or lactation were not included. This CDR3 spans 15 amino acids. Trimming removed 0 bases from V and 6 bases from J, with 13 bases in between. The V gene's germline CDR1 is SGHAT and CDR2 FQNNGV. The data are from a study of T cells in Graves' hyperthyroidism and ophthalmopathy. Findings and caveats of the study: Most clonotypes expanded in thyroid above 0.001 were likewise present in blood.

From RNA transcripts, TCR beta CDR3 regions were amplified. Researchers ran a first-round RT-PCR on the TCR CDR3 using the HTBI primer set. Using its own MiXCR run on the multiplex PCR reads, TCRdb lists one record per CDR3 protein. Here the sample spans over 400,000 distinct CDR3 sequences, 22% being singletons. The TCR comes from a woman aged 70-85 years with Graves' ophthalmopathy. The rearrangement joins TRBV11-2 to TRBJ2-3; the D gene is possibly TRBD2 (5 bases). Sequencing was done on a sample of blood. CDR3: CASSLELGGWDTQYF. In DNA, the CDR3 is TGTGCCAGCAGCTTAGAGTTGGGCGGGTGGGATACGCAGTATTTT.